A single sample gave rise to the 18 T cell receptor beta chains below, sequenced in a study of OX40 agonist ivuxolimab in advanced cancers. Clones were read by immunoSEQ multiplex PCR, and TCRdb kept only the in-frame ones, dropping some. The data contain around 94,000 clones, approximately 85% of them singletons. This material consisted of CD4+ or CD8+ T cells sorted from blood, taken in a trial of the OX40 agonist ivuxolimab. The receptors come from an adult with an advanced solid tumor such as melanoma, head and neck, liver or kidney cancer.

Comments on this clone: Other DNA sequences from this sample encode an identical CDR3 as well. This sequence joins TRBV27 and TRBJ2-3; D tentatively fits TRBD1 or TRBD2 (5 bases each). The CDR3 spans 14 residues. V lost 5 bases and J 0 bases, leaving 9 bases between the germline ends. Germline V gene lookup returns CDR1 MNHEY and CDR2 SMNVEV (reference sequence). Here the CDR3 DNA reads TGTGCCAGCAGTCCTGGGGACAGCACAGATACGCAGTATTTT. It is translated as CASSPGDSTDTQYF.

The sample holds one count of this clone. This chain connects TRBV2 to TRBJ2-7; D is possibly TRBD1 (5 bases). CDR1 is SNHLY and CDR2 is FYNNEI in the germline V gene. The CDR3 consists of 16 residues. V was cut by 2 bases and J by 4 bases, with 18 bases left in between. CDR3 sequence reads: CASSEFPRVNGYEQYF. CDR3 nucleotides: TGTGCCAGCAGTGAATTTCCCAGGGTTAACGGTTACGAGCAGTACTTC. Variable domain in full (rest from reference TRBV2 and TRBJ2-7): EPEVTQTPSHQVTQMGQEVILRCVPISNHLYFYWYRQILGQKVEFLVSFYNNEISEKSEIFDDQFSVERPDGSNFTLKIRSTKLEDSAMYFCASSEFPRVNGYEQYFGPGTRLTVT.

V gene TRBV4-3 combines with J gene TRBJ2-1; TRBD2 aligns across 9 bases. Losses at the gene ends were 0 bases for V and 11 bases for J; bases not matched to a gene: 20. Germline loops: CDR1 LGHNA, CDR2 YSLEER. This CDR3 is 19 amino acids long. The DNA for the CDR3 is TGCGCCAGCAGCCAAGATCGGTTTTCGACTAGCGGATTAAATATCAAGCAGTTCTTC. Translation gives CASSQDRFSTSGLNIKQFF.

This clone has just a few counts. The genes are TRBV20-1 and TRBJ2-5; D is unresolved. Trimming pared 5 bases from V and 5 bases from J, leaving 9 bases between. Germline CDR1 DFQATT, CDR2 SNEGSKA (reference sequence). The CDR3 has 11 amino acids. This CDR3 is CSAPMGETQYF. The DNA of the CDR3 is TGCAGTGCTCCCATGGGGGAGACCCAGTACTTC.

There are a few counts of this clone. V and J are TRBV27 and TRBJ2-3; 10 nucleotides align to TRBD1. J gave up 5 bases and V 6 bases, and 11 bases lay outside the gene matches. The CDR3 is 16 amino acids. The germline CDR1 and CDR2 sequences are MNHEY and SMNVEV (reference sequence). The CDR3: CASRLGGTGVIDTQYF. The CDR3 nucleotides read TGTGCCAGCAGACTAGGGGGGACAGGGGTGATAGATACGCAGTATTTT.

J is TRBJ2-3 and V is TRBV11-2; TRBD2 matches at 10 bases. Germline-derived CDR1 and CDR2 are SGHAT and FQNNGV. V lost 5 bases, J lost 0 bases, and 5 bases stayed unmatched. This CDR3 has 16 residues. DNA of the CDR3: TGTGCCAGCAGCCCTCAACTAGCGGGGAGCACAGATACGCAGTATTTT. Encoded protein: CASSPQLAGSTDTQYF.

The gene calls are TRBV20-1 and TRBJ2-3; no definite D call. Trimming left V 6 bases short and J 6 bases short, with 7 bases between. This CDR3 has 10 amino acids. Per the germline V gene, CDR1 is DFQATT and CDR2 is SNEGSKA (reference sequence). The CDR3, as DNA: TGCAGTGCCCACCGGGATACGCAGTATTTT. The encoded protein is CSAHRDTQYF.

The chain recombines TRBV13 with TRBJ2-5, with 10 bases identical to TRBD1. Germline V CDR1 and CDR2: PRHDT, FYEKMQ (reference sequence). The length of the CDR3 is 14 residues. V was clipped by 6 bases and J by 4 bases; unmatched bases: 5. CDR3: CASSPGTGAETQYF. The CDR3 nucleotides read TGTGCCAGCAGTCCCGGGACAGGGGCAGAGACCCAGTACTTC. The full variable domain, with the rest looked up from reference TRBV13 and TRBJ2-5, is AAGVIQSPRHLIKEKRETATLKCYPIPRHDTVYWYQQGPGQDPQFLISFYEKMQSDKGSIPDRFSAQQFSDYHSELNMSSLELGDSALYFCASSPGTGAETQYFGPGTRLLVL.

The CDR3 sequence: CASRTSEEDTQYF. Here the CDR3 DNA reads TGTGCCAGCAGGACCTCAGAGGAAGATACGCAGTATTTT. The V call is TRBV4-2, the J call TRBJ2-3; D is undetermined. The CDR3 consists of 13 residues. CDR1 LGHNA and CDR2 YNFKEQ come from the germline V gene. Between the trimmed V and J ends, which lost 6 bases and 5 bases, there was a span of 12 bases.

This clone was seen more than once but under ten times. The genes are TRBV6-6 and TRBJ2-7, with a tentative D call TRBD2 (5 bases). The CDR3 consists of 13 residues. The V end was cut by 8 bases, the J end by 4 bases, with 15 bases between. CDR1 is MNHNY, CDR2 SVGAGI, per germline (reference sequence). CDR3 in amino acids: CASGLAADYEQYF. The CDR3 DNA reads TGTGCCAGCGGGCTAGCCGCCGATTACGAGCAGTACTTC.

This clone was seen only once. The chain couples TRBV6-6 to TRBJ2-1; D may be TRBD2 (6 bases). V lost 5 bases and J lost 4, with 12 bases in between. This CDR3 has 14 amino acids. CDR1 is MNHNY and CDR2 is SVGAGI in the germline V gene (reference sequence). The chain's CDR3 is CASSTGVSYNEQFF. CDR3 nucleotides: TGTGCCAGCAGTACGGGAGTGTCATACAATGAGCAGTTCTTC.

This chain uses TRBV11-2 with TRBJ1-3, with D hard to call. The V and J ends lost 0 bases and 12 bases respectively, with 12 bases between them. CDR3 length: 13 amino acids. The germline gives CDR1 SGHAT, CDR2 FQNNGV. CDR3 in DNA: TGTGCCAGCAGCTTAGATCCTACTCCTATCATATATTTT. Translating it yields CASSLDPTPIIYF. The whole variable domain, remainder taken from reference TRBV11-2 and TRBJ1-3, is EAGVAQSPRYKIIEKRQSVAFWCNPISGHATLYWYQQILGQGPKLLIQFQNNGVVDDSQLPKDRFSAERLKGVDSTLKIQPAKLEDSAVYLCASSLDPTPIIYFGEGSWLTVV.

The chain combines TRBV6-5 with TRBJ2-3; TRBD2 aligns across 7 bases. J was trimmed by 6 bases and V by 5 bases; bases with no gene match: 11. From germline, CDR1 is MNHEY and CDR2 SVGAGI. This CDR3 has 15 amino acids. For the CDR3, the DNA is TGTGCCAGCAGTCCTTCTAGCGGAGAGGGGGATACGCAGTATTTT. Translated: CASSPSSGEGDTQYF.

This chain connects TRBV7-8 to TRBJ2-5, with a tentative D call TRBD2 (5 bases). This CDR3 is built from 15 residues. The germline CDR1 and CDR2 sequences are SGHVS and FQNEAQ. V dropped 3 bases and J dropped 0 bases, with 11 bases sitting between them. The CDR3 sequence is CASSLGSGYQETQYF. The CDR3 DNA follows: TGTGCCAGCAGCTTGGGGAGTGGGTACCAAGAGACCCAGTACTTC.

The rearrangement joins TRBV30 to TRBJ1-5, with unresolved D. Trimming stripped 1 base from V and 0 bases from J, with 7 bases between. This CDR3 is built from 14 residues. Germline-derived CDR1 and CDR2 are GTSNPN and SVGIG (reference sequence). The CDR3: CAWSGGNSNQPQHF. CDR3 sequence (DNA): TGTGCCTGGAGTGGGGGAAATAGCAATCAGCCCCAGCATTTT.

The V call is TRBV6-5, the J call TRBJ1-3, with TRBD1 matching over 7 bases. The CDR3 runs 15 residues. V lost 7 bases to trimming and J lost 0 bases; unmatched junction nucleotides: 6. CDR1 and CDR2 from the germline V gene are MNHEY and SVGAGI. CDR3: CASIRGVLSGNTIYF. The CDR3 nucleotides are TGTGCCAGCATCAGGGGGGTTCTCTCTGGAAACACCATATATTTT.

This clone was recorded a few times. The chain's CDR3 is CASRPLDGEQFF. CDR3 coding DNA: TGTGCCAGCAGACCACTAGACGGTGAGCAGTTCTTC. The chain links TRBV7-9 to TRBJ2-1; D perhaps matches TRBD2 (5 bases). CDR3 size: 12 residues. Germline CDR1 reads SEHNR; CDR2 reads FQNEAQ (reference sequence). Trimming cost V 6 bases and J 9 bases, with 12 bases left between them.

V usage is TRBV28 and J usage is TRBJ1-1, with unresolved D. V was shortened by 3 bases and J by 11 bases, with 13 bases between the two germline ends. The germline gives CDR1 MDHEN, CDR2 SYDVKM. The CDR3 is made up of 12 amino acids. CDR3 sequence: CASSFGGRIAFF. The CDR3 bases are TGTGCCAGCAGTTTTGGAGGAAGGATCGCTTTCTTT.